This TCR beta chain was identified during a study of beta chain features in type 1 diabetes. The study's findings and limits: Moderate but significant shortening of TCRB CDR3s was recorded in all four CD4+ subsets from Type 1 diabetes patients.

Note on this clone: Antigen: not known. Additional DNA sequences in this sample encode the identical CDR3.

This CDR3 comprises 14 residues. Unmatched junction bases numbered 5, after V lost 7 bases and J lost 4 bases. Germline assignment: CDR1 SGHRS and CDR2 YFSETQ. Each sorted fraction was over 95% pure. The sequenced template was cDNA made from the entire isolated RNA. Read counts averaged roughly 3.7 million for samples of naive, central memory and regulatory T cells. Repertoires were generated with immunoSEQ multiplex PCR, while TCRdb's copy carries only in-frame clones and drops some. The sample carries 300,000 to 350,000 clones, roughly 14% recorded once. The sample taken for sequencing was naive CD4+ T cells from blood. The sequence was obtained from a woman younger than 35 with type 1 diabetes. V and J are TRBV5-1 and TRBJ2-2; 9 bases agree with TRBD1. CDR3 sequence: CASRGQGITGELFF. CDR3 DNA: TGCGCCAGCCGGGGACAGGGCATCACCGGGGAGCTGTTTTTT.